Each of the 26 T cell receptor beta chains below was sequenced from the same sample in a study of shared clonotypes between healthy human individuals. Measured with immunoSEQ multiplex PCR; TCRdb has only the in-frame clones, and not every one. Of a few hundred thousand clones in the sample, about 97% are singletons; the top ten hold 0.32%. Sequenced sample: memory CD8+ T cells sorted from blood. Subset here: CD45RO+ cells pooled with CCR7-negative TemRA cells. The receptors stem from a young man in good health.

As to this clone: Mismatch with germline at one junction end may stem from a read error. The chain employs TRBV2 and TRBJ2-7; 7 bases match TRBD1. Germline V gives CDR1 SNHLY, CDR2 FYNNEI. The CDR3 is 15 amino acids. The chain's CDR3 is CASREEQGPYYEQYF. As DNA, the CDR3 is TGTGCCAGCAGGGAAGAACAGGGGCCATACTACGAGCAGTACTTC.

The chain recombines TRBV4-1 with TRBJ1-2; D is unclear. The CDR3 totals 13 residues. Looked up from germline, CDR1 is MGHRA and CDR2 is YSYEKL. Trimming took 3 bases from V and 5 from J, leaving 10 bases between them. The CDR3: CASSQDVLYGYTF. The DNA of the CDR3 is TGCGCCAGCAGCCAGGACGTCCTTTATGGCTACACCTTC.

The chain carries TRBV15 and TRBJ1-2; the match to TRBD1 covers 9 bases. The CDR3 totals 15 residues. The germline gives CDR1 LNHNV, CDR2 YYDKDF (reference sequence). V trimming: 0 bases; J trimming: 7 bases; junction bases outside the gene matches: 6. The CDR3 protein is CATSRDDVTGGGYTF. For the CDR3, the DNA is TGTGCCACCAGCAGAGATGACGTGACAGGGGGTGGCTACACCTTC.

The DNA of the CDR3 is TGTGCCAGCAGCGTGACTAGCGCACAAGAGACCCAGTACTTC. It translates to CASSVTSAQETQYF. The J gene is TRBJ2-5, the V gene TRBV9; the match to TRBD2 covers 8 bases. Germline lookup yields CDR1 SGDLS and CDR2 YYNGEE. The junction had 2 bases not matched to a gene; V was cut back by 2 bases and J by 2 bases. There are 14 residues in the CDR3.

The chain couples TRBV5-1 to TRBJ1-4; 9 bases agree with TRBD1. Germline V gene data show CDR1 as SGHRS and CDR2 as YFSETQ. Trimming removed 0 bases from V and 7 bases from J; junction bases left unmatched: 4. The CDR3 is 15 amino acids. CDR3 residues: CASSLGPGQGEKLFF. CDR3 sequence (DNA): TGCGCCAGCAGCTTGGGACCGGGACAGGGTGAAAAACTGTTTTTT.

This rearrangement joins TRBV11-2 to TRBJ2-5; no clear D. V shed 4 bases and J shed 5 bases, with 17 bases lying between them. The CDR3 has 15 amino acids. The germline gives CDR1 SGHAT, CDR2 FQNNGV. CDR3 sequence reads: CASSSTRARAETQYF. The CDR3 DNA sequence: TGTGCCAGCAGCTCGACTCGGGCCCGGGCGGAGACCCAGTACTTC.

The chain uses TRBV7-9 and TRBJ1-4; 7 nucleotides align to TRBD1. This CDR3 spans 15 amino acids. V was pared by 6 bases and J by 5 bases, with 9 bases of the junction left unmatched. Looked up from germline, CDR1 is SEHNR and CDR2 is FQNEAQ (reference sequence). The CDR3 DNA reads TGTGCCAGCAGGGCCAGACAGGGCGGCAATGAAAAACTGTTTTTT. Its translation: CASRARQGGNEKLFF.

The chain recombines TRBV30 with TRBJ2-7, with 8 bases fitting TRBD2. CDR1 and CDR2 from the germline V gene are GTSNPN and SVGIG (reference sequence). The CDR3 sequence is 13 residues long. V lost 5 bases, J lost 2 bases, and 5 bases stayed unmatched. CDR3 in DNA: TGTGCCTGGGCGACCGGGGGGGCCTACGAGCAGTACTTC. As protein: CAWATGGAYEQYF.

The chain employs TRBV28 and TRBJ2-3, with no clear D. Germline V CDR1 and CDR2: MDHEN, SYDVKM. The CDR3 totals 15 residues. Between the trimmed V and J ends, which lost 6 bases and 1 base, there was a span of 14 bases. The CDR3 reads CASRVVLSRTDTQYF. The CDR3 nucleotides are TGTGCCAGCAGAGTAGTCCTAAGTCGCACAGATACGCAGTATTTT.

The chain recombines TRBV6-1 with TRBJ2-5; 15 bases align to TRBD2. Germline V gene lookup returns CDR1 MNHNS and CDR2 SASEGT. V dropped 4 bases and J dropped 5; count of bases not matched to a gene: 8. The length of the CDR3 is 17 residues. The CDR3 spells CASSVRTSGRAGETQYF. In DNA form, the CDR3 reads TGTGCCAGCAGTGTCCGGACTAGCGGGAGGGCCGGGGAGACCCAGTACTTC.

The chain carries TRBV19 and TRBJ1-1, with a weak D call TRBD1 (5 bases). V was clipped by 10 bases and J by 4 bases, with 13 bases between them. Germline assignment: CDR1 LNHDA and CDR2 SQIVND (reference sequence). This CDR3 comprises 12 residues. CDR3: CATQGGSTEAFF. CDR3 DNA sequence: TGTGCCACCCAGGGTGGGAGCACTGAAGCTTTCTTT.

This chain links TRBV19 with TRBJ2-5; a possible D gene is TRBD2 (6 bases). The CDR3 spans 13 residues. The germline CDR1 and CDR2 sequences are LNHDA and SQIVND (reference sequence). Trimming left V 3 bases short and J 4 bases short, with 9 bases between. The DNA for the CDR3 is TGTGCCAGTAGTATTTGGCGGGGAGAGACCCAGTACTTC. Its protein is CASSIWRGETQYF. The full variable domain, its missing parts supplied by reference TRBV19 and TRBJ2-5, is DGGITQSPKYLFRKEGQNVTLSCEQNLNHDAMYWYRQDPGQGLRLIYYSQIVNDFQKGDIAEGYSVSREKKESFPLTVTSAQKNPTAFYLCASSIWRGETQYFGPGTRLLVL.

The chain combines TRBV28 with TRBJ2-1, with a possible D match to TRBD1 (6 bases). Germline loops: CDR1 MDHEN, CDR2 SYDVKM. This CDR3 contains 13 residues. The ends were cut back, 8 bases at V and 8 bases at J, with 16 bases in the middle. CDR3 sequence (DNA): TGTGCCAGCGGACTCAGGGGTGCGGATGAGCAGTTCTTC. It encodes CASGLRGADEQFF.

This clone has a handful of counts. The chain couples TRBV28 to TRBJ1-5; D remains unclear. Germline CDR1 MDHEN, CDR2 SYDVKM. CDR3 length equals 15 residues. Trimming shortened V by 3 bases and J by 2 bases, and 11 bases separated the two germline ends. CDR3 sequence reads: CASSFIFGGNQPQHF. The CDR3 coding sequence is TGTGCCAGCAGTTTCATTTTTGGGGGCAATCAGCCCCAGCATTTT.

The table lists this clone with a count of one. The V call is TRBV10-3, the J call TRBJ2-4; TRBD2 agrees at 7 bases. The CDR3 totals 14 residues. Per the germline V gene, CDR1 is ENHRY and CDR2 is SYGVKD. Trimming took 0 bases from V and 6 from J; bases not matched to a gene: 2. The CDR3 DNA follows: TGTGCCATCAGTGAGTCTGGCGGGGGAAACATTCAGTACTTC. Residues: CAISESGGGNIQYF.

The chain joins TRBV19 to TRBJ1-3; 8 bases match TRBD1. Losses at the gene ends were 3 bases for V and 2 bases for J; bases not matched to a gene: 6. The CDR3 is 16 residues long. CDR1 LNHDA and CDR2 SQIVND come from the germline V gene (reference sequence). CDR3 region: CASSMATGGTGNTIYF. CDR3 bases: TGTGCCAGTAGTATGGCAACAGGGGGAACTGGAAACACCATATATTTT.

In its sample, this clone was seen once. The chain employs TRBV11-3 and TRBJ2-7, with no clear D. Looked up from germline, CDR1 is SGHNT and CDR2 is YENEEA. The ends were cut back, 5 bases at V and 4 bases at J, with 3 bases in the middle. The CDR3 extends over 10 amino acids. The CDR3 protein is CASSHYEQYF. DNA for the CDR3: TGTGCCAGCAGCCATTACGAGCAGTACTTC.

V and J are TRBV2 and TRBJ2-3, with 7 bases fitting TRBD1. Germline lookup yields CDR1 SNHLY and CDR2 FYNNEI. The ends lost 0 bases at V and 0 bases at J; junction bases unmatched: 3. The CDR3 loop spans 16 amino acids. The CDR3 protein is CASSEANRGSTDTQYF. The CDR3 DNA follows: TGTGCCAGCAGTGAAGCAAACAGGGGTAGCACAGATACGCAGTATTTT.

This chain connects TRBV19 to TRBJ1-1; D is unclear. V was cut by 4 bases and J by 5 bases, with 11 bases left in between. The CDR3 runs 13 residues. The V gene's germline CDR1 is LNHDA and CDR2 SQIVND (reference sequence). The CDR3 bases are TGTGCCAGTAGTAAGCGTGGAGGGACTGAAGCTTTCTTT. Amino acid sequence: CASSKRGGTEAFF.

The V gene is TRBV6-6, the J gene TRBJ2-1; unclear D gene. Trimming removed 2 bases at V and 6 bases at J, with 11 bases between. Germline lookup yields CDR1 MNHNY and CDR2 SVGAGI (reference sequence). The CDR3 is 14 amino acids. The CDR3 DNA reads as TGTGCCAGCAGTTACGTGACACGGAGCAATGAGCAGTTCTTC. Protein product: CASSYVTRSNEQFF.

The gene calls are TRBV28 and TRBJ2-7, with a tentative D call TRBD1 (6 bases). The germline V gene encodes CDR1 MDHEN and CDR2 SYDVKM. The CDR3 is made up of 15 amino acids. The V gene lost 6 bases and the J gene lost 6 bases, with 21 bases spanning the gap. CDR3 region: CASSSGPSNRAEQYF. Written as DNA, the CDR3 is TGTGCCAGCAGCTCGGGACCTAGTAACAGGGCCGAGCAGTACTTC.

The chain recombines TRBV5-8 with TRBJ1-5; TRBD1 matches 8 bases. V dropped 0 bases and J dropped 7; count of bases not matched to a gene: 3. The CDR3 loop spans 14 amino acids. Germline V gene sequence: CDR1 SGHTS, CDR2 YDEGEE. CDR3 residues: CASSLEQGGQPQHF. Written as DNA, the CDR3 is TGTGCCAGCAGCTTGGAACAGGGGGGGCAGCCCCAGCATTTT.

The chain links TRBV5-1 to TRBJ1-1; D call uncertain. This CDR3 spans 13 amino acids. Deletions cut 0 bases from V and 1 base from J, with 4 bases between. Germline V lookup: CDR1 SGHRS, CDR2 YFSETQ. CDR3 bases: TGCGCCAGCAGCTTGGCCGAGAACACTGAAGCTTTCTTT. Translated: CASSLAENTEAFF.

The V gene is TRBV5-1, the J gene TRBJ1-1; the match to TRBD1 covers 8 bases. The J segment lost 7 bases and the V segment lost 2 bases, leaving 4 bases of the junction unmatched. In germline, CDR1 is SGHRS, CDR2 YFSETQ. The CDR3 totals 13 residues. The CDR3 sequence: CASSLQGDGEAFF. CDR3 nucleotide sequence: TGCGCCAGCAGCTTACAGGGGGATGGTGAAGCTTTCTTT.

A single count supports this clone. The gene calls are TRBV6-5 and TRBJ1-3, with a weak D call TRBD1 (5 bases). This CDR3 is built from 15 residues. Germline-derived CDR1 and CDR2 are MNHEY and SVGAGI. The V end lost 0 bases, the J end lost 4 bases, and 10 bases lay between the germline ends. CDR3 DNA sequence: TGTGCCAGCAGTTACTCGGGGGTGGCCGGAAACACCATATATTTT. This encodes CASSYSGVAGNTIYF.

Remarks on this clone: Other DNA variants within this sample encode the same CDR3. The chain carries TRBV5-1 and TRBJ1-5; 8 bases fit TRBD1. The CDR3 runs 14 residues. CDR1 and CDR2 from the germline V gene are SGHRS and YFSETQ. V gave up 4 bases and J gave up 1 base; unmatched junction bases: 1. DNA for the CDR3: TGCGCCAGCAGCCCAGGGGGCAGCAATCAGCCCCAGCATTTT. It is translated as CASSPGGSNQPQHF.